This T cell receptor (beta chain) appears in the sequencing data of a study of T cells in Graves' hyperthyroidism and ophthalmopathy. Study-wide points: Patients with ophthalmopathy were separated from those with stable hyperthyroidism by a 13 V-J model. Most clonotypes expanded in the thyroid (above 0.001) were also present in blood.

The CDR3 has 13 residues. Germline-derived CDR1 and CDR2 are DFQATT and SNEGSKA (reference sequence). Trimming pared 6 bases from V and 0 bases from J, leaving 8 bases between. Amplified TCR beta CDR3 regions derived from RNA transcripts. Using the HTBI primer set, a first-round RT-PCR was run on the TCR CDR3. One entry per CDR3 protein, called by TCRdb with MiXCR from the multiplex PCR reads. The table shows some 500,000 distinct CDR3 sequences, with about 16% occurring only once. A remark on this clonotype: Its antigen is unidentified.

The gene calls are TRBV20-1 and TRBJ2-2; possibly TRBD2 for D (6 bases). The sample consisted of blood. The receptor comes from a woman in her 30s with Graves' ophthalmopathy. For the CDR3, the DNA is TGCAGTGCCCGACTAGCGAACACCGGGGAGCTGTTTTTT. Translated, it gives CSARLANTGELFF.